A single sample gave rise to the 8 T cell receptor beta chains below, sequenced in a study of OX40 agonist ivuxolimab in advanced cancers. Assay used: immunoSEQ multiplex PCR; TCRdb lists only in-frame clones, some missing. The table lists 50,000 to 65,000 clones, roughly 87% of them singletons. The starting material was CD4+ or CD8+ T cells sorted from blood, obtained in a trial of the OX40 agonist ivuxolimab. These TCRs come from an adult with an advanced solid tumor such as melanoma, head and neck, liver or kidney cancer.

Note on this clone: The junction differs from germline at one of its ends, possibly a read error. V and J are TRBV7-7 and TRBJ2-3, with TRBD2 matching over 11 bases. Germline V gene data show CDR1 as SSHAT and CDR2 as FNYEAQ (reference sequence). This CDR3 is 16 amino acids long. The CDR3 nucleotides are TGTGCTAGCAGCCCCGGGACTAGCGGCGAGACAGATACGCAGTATTTT. Translation gives CASSPGTSGETDTQYF.

In this sample, this clone turned up a few times. The chain joins TRBV20-1 to TRBJ2-5; weak D call: TRBD1 (5 bases). The germline V gene encodes CDR1 DFQATT and CDR2 SNEGSKA (reference sequence). This CDR3 region has 11 residues. The V gene lost 4 bases and the J gene lost 7 bases, with 10 bases spanning the gap. The CDR3, as DNA: TGCAGTGCTATCCAGGGCGGGACCCAGTACTTC. Amino acids: CSAIQGGTQYF.

This chain links TRBV18 with TRBJ2-2; D not resolved. Trimming took off 4 bases at V and 3 bases at J, with 3 bases between the two ends. The CDR3 has 12 residues. Germline CDR1 KGHSH, CDR2 LQKENI. The CDR3 bases are TGTGCCAGCTCACTTTACACCGGGGAGCTGTTTTTT. Translating gives CASSLYTGELFF.

This chain connects TRBV6-5 to TRBJ2-2, with D unclear. Germline CDR1 reads MNHEY; CDR2 reads SVGAGI. The CDR3 runs to 16 residues. Trimming left V 0 bases short and J 3 bases short, with 11 bases between. The CDR3 sequence: CASSYSSHRDTGELFF. Written as DNA, the CDR3 is TGTGCCAGCAGTTACTCGTCACACCGCGACACCGGGGAGCTGTTTTTT.

V gene TRBV11-1 combines with J gene TRBJ2-3; 7 nucleotides match TRBD2. The CDR3 contains 15 residues. The germline V gene encodes CDR1 SGHAT and CDR2 FQDESV (reference sequence). Losses at the gene ends were 4 bases for V and 2 bases for J; bases not matched to a gene: 6. The CDR3 DNA reads as TGTGCCAGCAGCTCCCAGCGGGACCACACAGATACGCAGTATTTT. Amino acid sequence: CASSSQRDHTDTQYF. The variable domain in full, completed from reference TRBV11-1 and TRBJ2-3, reads EAEVAQSPRYKITEKSQAVAFWCDPISGHATLYWYRQILGQGPELLVQFQDESVVDDSQLPKDRFSAERLKGVDSTLKIQPAELGDSAMYLCASSSQRDHTDTQYFGPGTRLTVL.

The genes are TRBV7-6 and TRBJ1-3; no firm D call. The V and J ends lost 5 bases and 0 bases respectively, with 11 bases between them. This CDR3 is 15 amino acids long. CDR1 and CDR2 from the germline V gene are SGHVS and FNYEAQ. CDR3 protein: CASSLDESSGNTIYF. Written as DNA, the CDR3 is TGTGCCAGCAGCCTAGACGAGAGCTCTGGAAACACCATATATTTT.

The chain uses TRBV6-5 and TRBJ2-7; D is perhaps TRBD2 (5 bases). The V end was cut by 0 bases, the J end by 4 bases, with 13 bases between. The CDR3 runs to 15 residues. Germline CDR1 is MNHEY and CDR2 is SVGAGI. This CDR3 reads CASSYSGKMGYEQYF. Here the CDR3 DNA reads TGTGCCAGCAGTTACTCCGGGAAAATGGGGTACGAGCAGTACTTC.

The chain recombines TRBV29-1 with TRBJ2-3, with D tentatively TRBD2 (5 bases). V was cut by 2 bases and J by 6 bases, with 15 bases left in between. The CDR3 is 14 amino acids. Per germline, CDR1 SQVTM and CDR2 ANQGSEA. The CDR3 DNA follows: TGCAGCGTTGAACCCCGGACTTTCACCGATACGCAGTATTTT. Amino acid sequence: CSVEPRTFTDTQYF.